This T cell receptor beta chain was found in a study of T cells in Graves' hyperthyroidism and ophthalmopathy. Findings of the study overall: Prediction of ophthalmopathy progression came a median 6.5 months pre-onset. The majority of expanded thyroid clonotypes above 0.001 also appeared in blood.

Disease duration was under 3 months in the ophthalmopathy patients, who also had a Clinical Activity Score of at least 3 and a NOSPECS grade of at least 4. Fresh peripheral blood, approximately 10 ml, was the source of the PBMCs. TCR beta CDR3 sequences were amplified from RNA transcripts. First-round RT-PCR of the TCR CDR3 relied on the HTBI primer set. TCRdb re-called the multiplex PCR reads through MiXCR, storing one row per CDR3 protein. Of under 400,000 distinct CDR3 sequences in the sample, 15% to 20% are singletons; the top ten hold around 15%. The CDR3 extends over 13 amino acids. V was cut by 1 base and J by 4 bases, with 8 bases left in between. Notes on this clonotype: Its antigen is unidentified.

The clonotype originates from a woman aged 40 to 50 with Graves' ophthalmopathy. The chain employs TRBV12-3 or TRBV12-4 and TRBJ2-7; D uncertain. What was sequenced was blood. In DNA, the CDR3 is TGTGCCAGCAGTTTAGACGGAAAGTACGAGCAGTACTTC. It encodes CASSLDGKYEQYF.